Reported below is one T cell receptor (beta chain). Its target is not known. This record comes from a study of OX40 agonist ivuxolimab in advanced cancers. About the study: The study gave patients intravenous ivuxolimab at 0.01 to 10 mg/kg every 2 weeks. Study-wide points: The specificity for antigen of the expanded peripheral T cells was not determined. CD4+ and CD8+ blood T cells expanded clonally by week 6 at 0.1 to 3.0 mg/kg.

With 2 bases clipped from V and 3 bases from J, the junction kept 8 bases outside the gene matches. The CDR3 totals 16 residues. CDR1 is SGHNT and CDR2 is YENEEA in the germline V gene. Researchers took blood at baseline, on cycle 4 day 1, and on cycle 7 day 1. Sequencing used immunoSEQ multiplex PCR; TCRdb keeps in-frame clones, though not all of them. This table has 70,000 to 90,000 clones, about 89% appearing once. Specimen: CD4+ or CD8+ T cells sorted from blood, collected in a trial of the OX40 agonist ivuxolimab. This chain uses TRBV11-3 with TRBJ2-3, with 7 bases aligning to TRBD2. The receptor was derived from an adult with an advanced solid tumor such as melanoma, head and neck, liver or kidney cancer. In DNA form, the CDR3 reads TGTGCCAGCAGCTTATTGATCGGACTAGTGACAGATACGCAGTATTTT. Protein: CASSLLIGLVTDTQYF.